This entry lists 17 T cell receptor beta chains sequenced from one sample in a study of shared clonotypes between healthy human individuals. Sequencing was performed with immunoSEQ multiplex PCR; in TCRdb, only in-frame clones are kept and a portion is missing. The data show roughly 2.1 million clones, about 93% seen once. CD45RO-negative, CCR7-positively selected cells formed the naive CD8 fraction, excluding terminally differentiated effector memory CD45RA+ cells. Specimen: naive CD8+ T cells from PBMCs. The receptors shown here come from a man aged 18-30 years in good health. Some clones in this sample may be carry-over from other donors' samples.

On this clone itself: The same CDR3 also results from other DNA sequences found in this sample. The chain combines TRBV5-1 with TRBJ1-2; tentative D call: TRBD1 (6 bases). This CDR3 has 12 amino acids. Deletions cut 0 bases from V and 6 bases from J, with 6 bases between. Germline CDR1 reads SGHRS; CDR2 reads YFSETQ. CDR3 coding DNA: TGCGCCAGCAGCTTGGCAGGGGATGGCTACACCTTC. It specifies CASSLAGDGYTF.

This chain connects TRBV28 to TRBJ2-3; D uncertain. CDR1 MDHEN and CDR2 SYDVKM come from the germline V gene. The CDR3 spans 15 residues. Trimming shortened V by 4 bases and J by 3 bases, and 14 bases separated the two germline ends. CDR3: CASSYGFVATDTQYF. CDR3 nucleotides: TGTGCCAGCAGTTACGGGTTTGTGGCAACAGATACGCAGTATTTT. Supplemented by reference TRBV28 and TRBJ2-3, the full variable domain reads DVKVTQSSRYLVKRTGEKVFLECVQDMDHENMFWYRQDPGLGLRLIYFSYDVKMKEKGDIPEGYSVSREKKERFSLILESASTNQTSMYLCASSYGFVATDTQYFGPGTRLTVL.

The V gene is TRBV6-4, the J gene TRBJ2-3, with D maybe TRBD2 (5 bases). This CDR3 has 15 residues. Trimming took 2 bases from V and 0 from J, leaving 9 bases between them. The germline CDR1 and CDR2 sequences are MRHNA and SNTAGT. The DNA of the CDR3 is TGTGCCAGCAGTGACGGACTGAGAAGCACAGATACGCAGTATTTT. Encoded protein: CASSDGLRSTDTQYF.

The J gene is TRBJ2-5, the V gene TRBV9; 9 bases agree with TRBD2. Germline CDR1 reads SGDLS; CDR2 reads YYNGEE. The CDR3 totals 16 residues. V lost 0 bases and J lost 3; bases outside the gene matches: 6. The DNA of the CDR3 is TGTGCCAGCAGCGTAGAGGGGGCTAGCGGGGAAGAGACCCAGTACTTC. It is translated as CASSVEGASGEETQYF.

The V gene is TRBV7-9, the J gene TRBJ1-3; D not resolved. Germline V gives CDR1 SEHNR, CDR2 FQNEAQ (reference sequence). This CDR3 has 16 residues. The V gene lost 1 base and the J gene lost 0 bases, with 10 bases spanning the gap. The CDR3 DNA follows: TGTGCCAGCAGCTTAGATCCCTGGAGCTCTGGAAACACCATATATTTT. It translates to CASSLDPWSSGNTIYF. Complete variable domain (other parts from reference TRBV7-9 and TRBJ1-3): DTGVSQNPRHKITKRGQNVTFRCDPISEHNRLYWYRQTLGQGPEFLTYFQNEAQLEKSRLLSDRFSAERPKGSFSTLEIQRTEQGDSAMYLCASSLDPWSSGNTIYFGEGSWLTVV.

This chain connects TRBV7-9 to TRBJ2-3; D gene uncertain. The CDR3 runs 15 residues. Looked up from germline, CDR1 is SEHNR and CDR2 is FQNEAQ (reference sequence). The ends were cut back, 3 bases at V and 1 base at J, with 11 bases in the middle. In DNA form, the CDR3 reads TGTGCCAGCAGCTTGGGAAGGGCCGGCACAGATACGCAGTATTTT. Amino acids: CASSLGRAGTDTQYF.

The chain joins TRBV5-6 to TRBJ2-7, with 9 bases that match TRBD2. Germline lookup yields CDR1 SGHDT and CDR2 YYEEEE. This CDR3 has 12 residues. J was trimmed by 10 bases and V by 2 bases; bases with no gene match: 4. This chain's CDR3 is CASSFSSGDQYF. DNA for the CDR3: TGTGCCAGCAGCTTTTCTAGCGGGGACCAGTACTTC.

The V call is TRBV19, the J call TRBJ2-1; D perhaps matches TRBD2 (6 bases). Per the germline V gene, CDR1 is LNHDA and CDR2 is SQIVND (reference sequence). This CDR3 has 15 residues. Trimming cost V 3 bases and J 7 bases, with 16 bases left between them. Written as DNA, the CDR3 is TGTGCCAGTAGTATCTGGCTAGCGAGCCTTAATGAGCAGTTCTTC. Protein: CASSIWLASLNEQFF.

This clone was seen a single time. J is TRBJ2-7 and V is TRBV27; 12 bases agree with TRBD1. Germline trimming cut 1 base from V and 5 bases from J; bases unmatched to any gene: 6. The CDR3 contains 16 residues. The germline V gene has CDR1 MNHEY and CDR2 SMNVEV (reference sequence). CDR3 residues: CASSLLLGQGANEQYF. CDR3 DNA sequence: TGTGCCAGCAGTTTATTGCTGGGACAGGGGGCGAACGAGCAGTACTTC.

The gene calls are TRBV7-9 and TRBJ1-2, with 7 bases fitting TRBD1. Germline assignment: CDR1 SEHNR and CDR2 FQNEAQ (reference sequence). The CDR3 contains 15 residues. Trimming cost V 5 bases and J 5 bases; bases outside gene matches: 11. CDR3 DNA sequence: TGTGCCAGCAGCCCAACCGGGACAGTTGTTTATGGCTACACCTTC. It is translated as CASSPTGTVVYGYTF.

This chain's CDR3 is CASSGWDKGADTQYF. CDR3 in DNA: TGTGCCAGCAGTGGGTGGGACAAGGGGGCAGATACGCAGTATTTT. The chain is built from TRBV25-1 and TRBJ2-3; maybe TRBD1 (6 bases). The CDR3 length is 15 residues. Trimming stripped 4 bases from V and 4 bases from J, with 15 bases between. The germline gives CDR1 MGHDK, CDR2 SYGVNS. The full variable domain, its missing parts supplied by reference TRBV25-1 and TRBJ2-3, is EADIYQTPRYLVIGTGKKITLECSQTMGHDKMYWYQQDPGMELHLIHYSYGVNSTEKGDLSSESTVSRIRTEHFPLTLESARPSHTSQYLCASSGWDKGADTQYFGPGTRLTVL.

The chain employs TRBV7-2 and TRBJ2-5; the match to TRBD1 covers 8 bases. The germline V gene has CDR1 SGHTA and CDR2 FQGNSA. V was pared by 3 bases and J by 4 bases, with 7 bases of the junction left unmatched. The CDR3 totals 15 residues. Here the CDR3 reads CASSFGQGYGETQYF. Written as DNA, the CDR3 is TGTGCCAGCAGCTTCGGACAGGGATATGGAGAGACCCAGTACTTC.

The J gene is TRBJ2-2, the V gene TRBV25-1, with 9 positions matching TRBD2. The V segment lost 1 base and the J segment 4 bases; nucleotides outside the gene matches: 10. Germline values: CDR1 MGHDK, CDR2 SYGVNS. The CDR3 has 18 amino acids. The CDR3 protein is CASSESPDGGRATGELFF. DNA for the CDR3: TGTGCCAGCAGTGAATCTCCTGATGGCGGGAGGGCCACCGGGGAGCTGTTTTTT.

This sequence joins TRBV5-1 and TRBJ1-1, with TRBD1 matching over 9 bases. The CDR3 runs to 13 residues. Germline CDR1 and CDR2: SGHRS and YFSETQ. V shed 0 bases, J shed 7 bases, and the junction held 1 base outside the gene matches. DNA for the CDR3: TGCGCCAGCAGCTTGGGGACAGGGGATGAAGCTTTCTTT. This translates into CASSLGTGDEAFF.

As concerns this clone: Different DNA sequences within this sample yield the same CDR3. V is TRBV9 and J is TRBJ1-1, with a weak D call TRBD1 (5 bases). Trimming pared 3 bases from V and 2 bases from J, leaving 11 bases between. Germline V gene lookup returns CDR1 SGDLS and CDR2 YYNGEE. CDR3 size: 14 residues. The CDR3 loop is CASSATGVNTEAFF. For the CDR3, the DNA is TGTGCCAGCAGCGCAACAGGAGTTAACACTGAAGCTTTCTTT.

This clone was detected once. The chain employs TRBV29-1 and TRBJ2-3, with 8 bases that match TRBD2. The CDR3 has 13 residues. Germline V gene lookup returns CDR1 SQVTM and CDR2 ANQGSEA. Trimming at V came to 8 bases and at J to 3 bases, leaving 7 bases not matched to a gene. The CDR3, as DNA: TGCAGCATTAGCGGGATAAGGACAGATACGCAGTATTTT. Protein: CSISGIRTDTQYF.

The chain combines TRBV5-5 with TRBJ2-1, with no clear D. The CDR3 consists of 12 residues. Germline V gene data show CDR1 as SGHKS and CDR2 as YYEKEE (reference sequence). Trimming stripped 1 base from V and 11 bases from J, with 10 bases between. The CDR3 nucleotides read TGTGCCAGCAGCTTGATCGCTTCCAAGCAGTTCTTC. Translating gives CASSLIASKQFF.